These T cell receptor beta chains were read from a single sample in a study of blood T cell repertoires in COVID-19. TCRdb's copy holds only in-frame clones and misses some; the assay was immunoSEQ multiplex PCR. The sample shows hundreds of thousands of clones, about 90% of them seen only once. Sequenced material: PBMCs or T cells enriched from blood (not recorded which). The source of these receptors is a woman aged 25-40 years who had recovered from COVID-19. Each CDR3 is given with its conserved first and last residue. A D gene is named only where the DNA matches it firmly.

TRBD1	TRBV19	TRBJ2-4	CASSMSRGLAKNIQYF	TGTGCCAGTAGTATGAGCAGGGGGTTAGCCAAAAACATTCAGTACTTC
.	TRBV11-2	TRBJ2-2	CASNQGFTGELFF	TGTGCCAGCAACCAGGGGTTTACCGGGGAGCTGTTTTTT
.	TRBV5-1	TRBJ1-4	CASSSDRATNEKLFF	TGCGCCAGCAGTTCAGACAGAGCAACTAATGAAAAACTGTTTTTT
.	TRBV19	TRBJ1-1	CASSRPAGRGNTEAFF	TGTGCCAGTAGTCGCCCAGCAGGGAGGGGGAACACTGAAGCTTTCTTT
.	TRBV19	TRBJ1-6	CASSVRDMFNSPLHF	TGTGCCAGTAGTGTCCGGGACATGTTTAATTCACCCCTCCACTTT
.	TRBV28	TRBJ2-3	CASSLPGEDTQYF	TGTGCCAGCAGTTTACCCGGGGAAGATACGCAGTATTTT
TRBD1	TRBV18	TRBJ1-2	CASSPTPRTGTNYGYTF	TGTGCCAGCTCACCGACACCAAGGACAGGGACTAACTATGGCTACACCTTC
.	TRBV9	TRBJ2-7	CASSVVEGEQYF	TGTGCCAGCAGCGTAGTCGAGGGCGAGCAGTACTTC
TRBD1	TRBV5-1	TRBJ1-1	CASSFHRGTEAFF	TGCGCCAGCAGCTTTCACAGGGGCACTGAAGCTTTCTTT
TRBD2	TRBV10-3	TRBJ2-3	CAISDPSGGLSTDTQYF	TGTGCCATCAGTGACCCTAGCGGGGGCCTTAGCACAGATACGCAGTATTTT
.	TRBV20-1	TRBJ2-5	CSASVLGETQYF	TGCAGTGCTAGTGTGCTCGGAGAGACCCAGTACTTC
.	TRBV12-5	TRBJ1-1	CASGAGWNTEAFF	TGTGCTAGTGGCGCAGGGTGGAACACTGAAGCTTTCTTT
.	TRBV10-1	TRBJ1-4	CASSKGHGDEKLFF	TGCGCCAGCAGTAAGGGACACGGAGATGAAAAACTGTTTTTT
TRBD2	TRBV6-5	TRBJ2-1	CASSGTSWGNEQFF	TGTGCCAGCAGCGGGACTAGCTGGGGCAATGAGCAGTTCTTC
.	TRBV24-1	TRBJ2-5	CATSDPNRVNRETQYF	TGTGCCACCAGTGATCCCAACAGGGTAAATCGAGAGACCCAGTACTTC
.	TRBV6-5	TRBJ1-1	CASSQTGNTEAFF	TGTGCCAGCAGCCAGACAGGGAACACTGAAGCTTTCTTT
.	TRBV12-5	TRBJ2-4	CASGLKRMHGKNIQYF	TGTGCTAGTGGTTTGAAGCGTATGCACGGAAAAAACATTCAGTACTTC
TRBD1	TRBV6-6	TRBJ2-5	CASQDRGPETQYF	TGTGCCAGCCAAGACAGGGGACCGGAGACCCAGTACTTC